This T cell receptor beta chain originates from a study of Ad26.COV2.S vaccination and SARS-CoV-2 variants. Whole-study context: Each vaccinee took Ad26.COV2.S intramuscularly, once or twice 56 days apart.

Notes on this clone: Its antigen remains unidentified.

Measured with immunoSEQ multiplex PCR; TCRdb has only the in-frame clones, and not every one. The sample contains about 350,000 clones, around nine tenths of which appear only once. V shed 4 bases and J 7 bases; nucleotides not matched to a gene: 15. There are 16 residues in the CDR3. The germline V gene encodes CDR1 SQVTM and CDR2 ANQGSEA. General observations from the study: Reported post-vaccination CD8+ and CD4+ T cell responses to spike showed substantial breadth. Placebo recipients trailed vaccine recipients in spike-specific TCR breadth.

This sample's treatment: over 15 received Ad26.COV2.S at low or high dose, single or two shots; several received placebo; per-sample allocation not given. Material that was analyzed had been drawn on day 63 after the first vaccine or placebo injection. Boston provided a donor who was an adult aged 18-55 years. The material sequenced was peripheral blood, taken in a trial of Ad26.COV2.S vaccine versus placebo. The chain recombines TRBV29-1 with TRBJ2-1, with 8 nucleotides matching TRBD1. The TCR sequence derives from a person between 18 and 60 years old who received the Ad26.COV2.S COVID-19 vaccine or a placebo. The CDR3 region has the DNA TGCAGCGTTGGACAACTTCAGGGGGCGCGTCTAAATGAGCAGTTCTTC. Its protein is CSVGQLQGARLNEQFF.